The 6 T cell receptor beta chains listed next were all sequenced from one sample in a study of tumor and adjacent non-tumor tissue in lung cancer. A modified ARM-PCR protocol with three rounds of nested PCR amplified TCRbeta. Each CDR3 protein gets one entry after TCRdb re-called the multiplex PCR reads with MiXCR. The data contain about 75,000 distinct CDR3 sequences, roughly 73% of them seen just once; the ten biggest clones take up 10% to 15%. No cell sorting was done before RNA was extracted from the tissue. The sample was lung tumor tissue. Receptors were obtained from a woman between 45 and 65 years old with non-small cell lung cancer.

Comment on this clonotype: At one of its ends the junction is not consistent with the germline gene, which may arise from a read error. The chain uses TRBV4-1 and TRBJ1-1, with D unclear. The CDR3 runs to 13 residues. Germline V gives CDR1 MGHRA, CDR2 YSYEKL. Written as DNA, the CDR3 is TGCGCCAGCGGCCAAGATTGGAACGGTGAAGCTTTCTTT. The encoded protein is CASGQDWNGEAFF.

As concerns this clonotype: This sequence may be a read error, since a much larger clone differs from it by one base. The chain combines TRBV28 with TRBJ1-1; no reliable D call. Germline V gene data show CDR1 as MDHEN and CDR2 as SYDVKM. The CDR3 length is 11 residues. V was cut by 8 bases and J by 13 bases, with 17 bases left in between. CDR3 region: CASYANLWVFF. The DNA for the CDR3 is TGTGCCAGCTATGCGAACTTGTGGGTTTTCTTT.

In the case of this clonotype: A read error may be the cause here, since a much bigger clone is one base away. The chain recombines TRBV24-1 with TRBJ1-5; a weak D match, TRBD1 (5 bases). This CDR3 contains 15 residues. Germline CDR1 KGHDR, CDR2 SFDVKD. The CDR3 region has the DNA TGTGTCACCAGTGGGTGGAAGGGGAACAATCAGCCCCAGCATTTT. This translates into CVTSGWKGNNQPQHF.

Turning to this clonotype: Being one base from a much bigger clone, this may be a read error. The J gene is TRBJ2-2, the V gene TRBV20-1, with D perhaps matching TRBD1 or TRBD2 (5 bases each). The CDR3 runs to 12 residues. Germline CDR1 and CDR2: DFQATT and SNEGSKA (reference sequence). CDR3 protein: CSAPRGTGDLFF. For the CDR3, the DNA is TGCAGTGCCCCAAGGGGCACCGGGGACCTGTTTTTT.

This clonotype was detected only a few times. Possible read error: a much larger clone is one base away. The CDR3 here is CVSSDPLEADTQYF. CDR3 nucleotides: TGTGTCAGCAGTGACCCCCTAGAAGCAGATACGCAGTATTTT. V usage is TRBV25-1 and J usage is TRBJ2-3; D unresolved. The CDR3 sequence is 14 residues long. Germline CDR1 and CDR2: MGHDK and SYGVNS.

As concerns this clonotype: The conserved phenylalanine or tryptophan is not found at the CDR3 terminus, so this likely reflects a read error. Because the CDR3's place on the DNA is in doubt, the DNA is left out and the CDR3 is given as listed by TCRdb. The chain uses TRBV28 and TRBJ2-7; TRBD2, the table's D call, was not compared with the DNA. Germline V gene sequence: CDR1 MDHEN, CDR2 SYDVKM. Inclusive of both ends, the CDR3 amounts to 15 amino acids. CDR3 residues: CASSLNSGVAYEHYL.